These 29 T cell receptor beta chains were sequenced from one sample in a study of cytomegalovirus exposure and HLA in healthy donors. PCR employed 60 Vbeta and 13 Jbeta primers. TCRdb's table, derived via immunoSEQ multiplex PCR, lists solely in-frame clones and lacks some. The sample lists roughly 200,000 clones, around 75% occurring once. The source material was PBMCs. The origin of the receptors is a male donor in good health and CMV-seronegative.

This clone has a handful of counts. CDR3 nucleotide sequence: TGTGCCAGCACCGGGACTAGCGGTAACAATGAGCAGTTCTTC. Translated: CASTGTSGNNEQFF. V gene TRBV2 combines with J gene TRBJ2-1; 11 bases are shared with TRBD2. After removal of 7 bases from V and 5 bases from J, the junction contained 4 bases not matched to a gene. The germline V gene has CDR1 SNHLY and CDR2 FYNNEI. The CDR3 sequence is 14 residues long. The complete variable domain, with remaining parts taken from reference TRBV2 and TRBJ2-1, reads EPEVTQTPSHQVTQMGQEVILRCVPISNHLYFYWYRQILGQKVEFLVSFYNNEISEKSEIFDDQFSVERPDGSNFTLKIRSTKLEDSAMYFCASTGTSGNNEQFFGPGTRLTVL.

The rearrangement joins TRBV6-1 to TRBJ1-1; D not resolved. In germline, CDR1 is MNHNS, CDR2 SASEGT. CDR3 length equals 12 residues. V was clipped by 7 bases and J by 1 base, with 7 bases between them. CDR3 bases: TGTGCCAGCAACAGCCCGAACACTGAAGCTTTCTTT. Translation: CASNSPNTEAFF.

This clone was counted a single time. The chain has TRBV30 and TRBJ2-6; 7 bases fit TRBD1. The ends lost 2 bases at V and 2 bases at J; junction bases unmatched: 3. The CDR3 is 15 residues long. CDR1 is GTSNPN, CDR2 SVGIG, per germline (reference sequence). CDR3 protein: CAWSMTGTGANVLTF. The CDR3 coding sequence is TGTGCCTGGAGTATGACAGGGACTGGGGCCAACGTCCTGACTTTC.

The chain has TRBV7-7 and TRBJ2-1; 12 bases fit TRBD2. CDR3 length: 15 amino acids. The J segment lost 6 bases and the V segment lost 5 bases, leaving 5 bases of the junction unmatched. The V gene's germline CDR1 is SSHAT and CDR2 FNYEAQ (reference sequence). CDR3 coding DNA: TGTGCCAGCAGCCAGACTAGCGGGGGTTTCAATGAGCAGTTCTTC. Protein: CASSQTSGGFNEQFF. The variable domain in full, with the rest retrieved from reference TRBV7-7 and TRBJ2-1, is GAGVSQSPRYKVTKRGQDVTLRCDPISSHATLYWYQQALGQGPEFLTYFNYEAQPDKSGLPSDRFSAERPEGSISTLTIQRTEQRDSAMYRCASSQTSGGFNEQFFGPGTRLTVL.

The chain couples TRBV10-3 to TRBJ2-1; 7 bases agree with TRBD2. The CDR3 is 12 residues long. Per germline, CDR1 ENHRY and CDR2 SYGVKD. The V gene end was trimmed by 4 bases and the J gene end by 6 bases; junction bases not matched to a gene: 0. Here the CDR3 reads CAISGTSNEQFF. In DNA, the CDR3 is TGTGCCATCAGTGGGACTAGCAATGAGCAGTTCTTC.

This rearrangement joins TRBV7-6 to TRBJ1-5; D gene unclear. CDR3 length: 15 amino acids. Trimming took 0 bases from V and 0 from J, leaving 6 bases between them. Germline values: CDR1 SGHVS, CDR2 FNYEAQ. CDR3 DNA: TGTGCCAGCAGCTTAGCCGGGGATAGCAATCAGCCCCAGCATTTT. The encoded protein is CASSLAGDSNQPQHF.

This chain connects TRBV2 to TRBJ1-3, with a weak D call TRBD1 (6 bases). The CDR3 length is 16 residues. From germline, CDR1 is SNHLY and CDR2 FYNNEI. The V end was cut by 6 bases, the J end by 0 bases, with 15 bases between. The CDR3 reads CASSSQTGFSGNTIYF. Written as DNA, the CDR3 is TGTGCCAGCAGCTCCCAAACAGGGTTCTCTGGAAACACCATATATTTT.

This clone was seen just once. The same CDR3 also results from other DNA sequences found in this sample. The CDR3 loop reads CASSYPSETQYF. CDR3 DNA: TGTGCCAGCAGTTACCCCTCGGAGACCCAGTACTTC. The chain recombines TRBV6-5 with TRBJ2-5; D is ambiguous. Germline V CDR1 and CDR2: MNHEY, SVGAGI. The CDR3 has 12 amino acids. V shed 2 bases and J shed 5 bases, with 6 bases lying between them.

The chain couples TRBV5-6 to TRBJ1-5; tentative D call: TRBD1 (5 bases). The CDR3 is made up of 16 amino acids. CDR1 and CDR2 (germline): SGHDT, YYEEEE. Trimming took off 0 bases at V and 5 bases at J, with 15 bases between the two ends. The CDR3 sequence is CASSLGPGRPHQPQHF. CDR3 coding DNA: TGTGCCAGCAGCTTGGGTCCAGGGAGGCCCCATCAGCCCCAGCATTTT.

A remark on this clone: At one boundary the junction diverges from the germline segment, which might be a read error. This chain links TRBV4-2 with TRBJ2-1; 9 bases line up with TRBD2. Germline CDR1 reads LGHNA; CDR2 reads YNFKEQ. The CDR3 contains 18 residues. CDR3 DNA sequence: TGTGCCAGCAGCCAAGATCCCCGGAGGCGGGAGGGTTACAGTGAGCAGTTCTTC. Translation gives CASSQDPRRREGYSEQFF.

This sequence joins TRBV9 and TRBJ1-5, with D uncertain. The V gene's germline CDR1 is SGDLS and CDR2 YYNGEE. CDR3 length: 15 amino acids. The ends were cut back, 3 bases at V and 0 bases at J, with 10 bases in the middle. CDR3 loop: CASSGAANSNQPQHF. CDR3 in DNA: TGTGCCAGCAGCGGAGCGGCTAATAGCAATCAGCCCCAGCATTTT.

The rearrangement joins TRBV6-1 to TRBJ1-5; 7 bases match TRBD1. Trimming removed 6 bases from V and 2 bases from J; junction bases left unmatched: 7. Germline V gene sequence: CDR1 MNHNS, CDR2 SASEGT. The CDR3 contains 15 residues. Here the CDR3 reads CASSRQGTGNQPQHF. The DNA of the CDR3 is TGTGCCAGCAGCAGACAGGGTACGGGCAATCAGCCCCAGCATTTT.

The genes are TRBV5-1 and TRBJ2-5; D ambiguous. The germline V gene has CDR1 SGHRS and CDR2 YFSETQ. V was cut by 1 base and J by 2 bases, with 9 bases left in between. This CDR3 spans 14 amino acids. The DNA for the CDR3 is TGCGCCAGCAGCTTGAGCTTTTCTCAAGAGACCCAGTACTTC. Amino acid sequence: CASSLSFSQETQYF. Using reference TRBV5-1 and TRBJ2-5 for the parts outside the CDR3, the full variable domain is KAGVTQTPRYLIKTRGQQVTLSCSPISGHRSVSWYQQTPGQGLQFLFEYFSETQRNKGNFPGRFSGRQFSNSRSEMNVSTLELGDSALYLCASSLSFSQETQYFGPGTRLLVL.

The V gene is TRBV6-5, the J gene TRBJ2-3, with 8 bases identical to TRBD2. Losses at the gene ends were 6 bases for V and 0 bases for J; bases not matched to a gene: 5. CDR1 MNHEY and CDR2 SVGAGI come from the germline V gene. This CDR3 comprises 15 residues. The CDR3 bases are TGTGCCAGCAGCCCGGGGGGGGTGAGCACAGATACGCAGTATTTT. Encoded protein: CASSPGGVSTDTQYF.

J is TRBJ1-5 and V is TRBV5-5; D is ambiguous. With 2 bases removed from V and 5 bases from J, the gap between germline ends came to 14 bases. Germline assignment: CDR1 SGHKS and CDR2 YYEKEE (reference sequence). The CDR3 length is 15 residues. The CDR3 DNA sequence: TGTGCCAGCAGCTTCGGGGTGGGGATGGATCAGCCCCAGCATTTT. Its protein is CASSFGVGMDQPQHF.

This clone was seen once. The rearrangement joins TRBV6-5 to TRBJ2-1; D is unclear. The CDR3 contains 14 residues. The V end was cut by 0 bases, the J end by 3 bases, with 6 bases between. Germline CDR1 and CDR2: MNHEY and SVGAGI. For the CDR3, the DNA is TGTGCCAGCAGTTACTCGAGAATCTACAATGAGCAGTTCTTC. The encoded protein is CASSYSRIYNEQFF.

This clone has more than one count but fewer than ten. This chain links TRBV28 with TRBJ2-1, with D hard to call. V lost 3 bases, J lost 3 bases, and 3 bases lay in between. CDR1 is MDHEN, CDR2 SYDVKM, per germline. The CDR3 extends over 12 amino acids. CDR3 residues: CASSFYYNEQFF. The CDR3 coding sequence is TGTGCCAGCAGTTTCTACTACAATGAGCAGTTCTTC.

V is TRBV19 and J is TRBJ2-3, with D perhaps matching TRBD2 (5 bases). Germline V lookup: CDR1 LNHDA, CDR2 SQIVND (reference sequence). Trimming cost V 6 bases and J 5 bases, with 15 bases left between them. The CDR3 sequence is 14 residues long. CDR3 region: CASRRSGRGDTQYF. The DNA of the CDR3 is TGTGCCAGTAGAAGGAGCGGCCGAGGAGATACGCAGTATTTT.

The chain links TRBV10-2 to TRBJ2-7; D is ambiguous. The V end was cut by 2 bases, the J end by 0 bases, with 5 bases between. CDR3 size: 13 residues. Germline V gene data show CDR1 as WSHSY and CDR2 as SAAADI. Here the CDR3 DNA reads TGCGCCAGCAGTGAGGGCGGCTCCTACGAGCAGTACTTC. It yields the protein CASSEGGSYEQYF.

The rearrangement links TRBV15 to TRBJ2-5, with D tentatively TRBD2 (5 bases). Germline V gives CDR1 LNHNV, CDR2 YYDKDF (reference sequence). Trimming took 4 bases from V and 5 from J, leaving 14 bases between them. This CDR3 has 14 residues. The CDR3 loop is CATSTAGLGETQYF. The CDR3 nucleotides read TGTGCCACCAGCACTGCGGGCCTGGGGGAGACCCAGTACTTC.

The genes are TRBV18 and TRBJ2-6, with 9 bases matching TRBD1. The germline V gene has CDR1 KGHSH and CDR2 LQKENI. V lost 6 bases to trimming and J lost 1 base; unmatched junction nucleotides: 7. The CDR3 contains 17 residues. The CDR3 DNA is TGTGCCAGCTCGCCGGGACAGGGTTTGTCTGGGGCCAACGTCCTGACTTTC. Amino acids: CASSPGQGLSGANVLTF.

The chain employs TRBV4-1 and TRBJ1-4; 10 bases align to TRBD1. J gave up 3 bases and V 2 bases, and 12 bases lay outside the gene matches. There are 19 residues in the CDR3. Germline V gene data show CDR1 as MGHRA and CDR2 as YSYEKL. In DNA, the CDR3 is TGCGCCAGCAGCCAAAAACTGGGACAGGGGAACGGTGCTAATGAAAAACTGTTTTTT. Translating gives CASSQKLGQGNGANEKLFF.

The chain couples TRBV9 to TRBJ1-4; D unresolved. Germline V gives CDR1 SGDLS, CDR2 YYNGEE. Deletions cut 0 bases from V and 0 bases from J, with 6 bases between. This CDR3 is 15 amino acids long. This CDR3 is CASSVGQTTNEKLFF. The CDR3 DNA reads TGTGCCAGCAGCGTAGGGCAGACAACTAATGAAAAACTGTTTTTT.

This clone came up once. The CDR3 reads CASSQRTSGRTNNEQFF. CDR3 bases: TGCGCCAGCAGCCAAAGGACTAGCGGGAGGACAAACAATGAGCAGTTCTTC. The gene calls are TRBV4-3 and TRBJ2-1, with 14 bases matching TRBD2. The junction had 5 bases not matched to a gene; V was cut back by 2 bases and J by 5 bases. The CDR3 is 17 residues long. Looked up from germline, CDR1 is LGHNA and CDR2 is YSLEER.

V and J are TRBV4-1 and TRBJ2-5; the D gene is possibly TRBD1 (6 bases). Germline V gene lookup returns CDR1 MGHRA and CDR2 YSYEKL. Trimming removed 0 bases at V and 4 bases at J, with 9 bases between. The CDR3 is 14 residues long. Here the CDR3 DNA reads TGCGCCAGCAGCCAAGATTCAGGGGCAGAGACCCAGTACTTC. Its translation: CASSQDSGAETQYF.

Written as DNA, the CDR3 is TGTGCCATCACCCAGGACACGGATGGGTCTACGGCCTATGGCTACACCTTC. Translated: CAITQDTDGSTAYGYTF. This chain links TRBV10-3 with TRBJ1-2, with D perhaps TRBD1 (5 bases). V was shortened by 7 bases and J by 4 bases, with 25 bases between the two germline ends. Germline CDR1 is ENHRY and CDR2 is SYGVKD. The length of the CDR3 is 17 residues.

V usage is TRBV6-1 and J usage is TRBJ2-7; TRBD1 might be the D (6 bases). This CDR3 spans 13 amino acids. V was pared by 6 bases and J by 7 bases, with 16 bases between. The germline V gene has CDR1 MNHNS and CDR2 SASEGT. CDR3 bases: TGTGCCAGCAGGGGGGCAGTAATATGGGAGCAGTACTTC. This encodes CASRGAVIWEQYF.

J is TRBJ1-1 and V is TRBV25-1; no firm D call. Germline CDR1 MGHDK, CDR2 SYGVNS. V lost 8 bases and J 1 base, leaving 11 bases between the germline ends. The CDR3 loop spans 13 amino acids. As DNA, the CDR3 is TGTGCCAGCGACTCTGACGGGAACACTGAAGCTTTCTTT. Its protein product is CASDSDGNTEAFF.

The chain is built from TRBV4-2 and TRBJ2-7; 7 positions agree with TRBD1. CDR3 length: 17 residues. Germline V gene data show CDR1 as LGHNA and CDR2 as YNFKEQ. V lost 2 bases and J lost 3; bases outside the gene matches: 13. The CDR3 region is CASSQRQGVRTGYEQYF. The CDR3 coding sequence is TGTGCCAGCAGCCAACGACAGGGCGTGCGAACTGGCTACGAGCAGTACTTC.